The 28 T cell receptor beta chains listed next were all sequenced from one sample in a study of long-term antiretroviral therapy in people with HIV. At survey level, the immunoSEQ assay was run in its v3.0 version. This table comes from immunoSEQ multiplex PCR, and its TCRdb copy is limited to in-frame clones, with some not included. Here the sample spans around 21,000 clones, 81% being singletons. Specimen: unsorted PBMCs, collected 0.1 years before starting antiretroviral therapy. Receptor source: a man aged 40-49 years with HIV.

V is TRBV5-6 and J is TRBJ2-7; no definite D call. This CDR3 is built from 13 residues. The V and J ends lost 4 bases and 0 bases respectively, with 8 bases between them. Germline V gene data show CDR1 as SGHDT and CDR2 as YYEEEE. The CDR3: CASSPWPSYEQYF. CDR3 DNA sequence: TGTGCCAGCAGCCCCTGGCCCTCCTACGAGCAGTACTTC.

The chain joins TRBV4-1 to TRBJ2-1; D remains unclear. Germline CDR1 reads MGHRA; CDR2 reads YSYEKL. The V end lost 0 bases, the J end lost 0 bases, and 12 bases lay between the germline ends. The CDR3 sequence is 17 residues long. CDR3 sequence (DNA): TGCGCCAGCAGCCAAGATGTCTCCCGGAGCTCCTACAATGAGCAGTTCTTC. This gives the protein CASSQDVSRSSYNEQFF.

The V and J genes are TRBV6-1 and TRBJ1-4; 9 nucleotides align to TRBD1. Germline CDR1 and CDR2: MNHNS and SASEGT. CDR3 length: 15 residues. V lost 4 bases to trimming and J lost 7 bases; unmatched junction nucleotides: 7. CDR3 bases: TGTGCCAGCAGTGTAGGACAGGGGCGTCGTGAAAAACTGTTTTTT. Amino acid sequence: CASSVGQGRREKLFF.

V usage is TRBV28 and J usage is TRBJ1-1, with 8 bases lining up with TRBD1. Germline CDR1 MDHEN, CDR2 SYDVKM. The CDR3 has 15 amino acids. J gave up 1 base and V 3 bases, and 4 bases lay outside the gene matches. CDR3 bases: TGTGCCAGCAGTTTCCGCCAGGGGGCGAACACTGAAGCTTTCTTT. Protein: CASSFRQGANTEAFF.

The J gene is TRBJ2-7, the V gene TRBV7-2; TRBD2 agrees at 7 bases. The CDR3 loop spans 16 amino acids. Per the germline V gene, CDR1 is SGHTA and CDR2 is FQGNSA. V was clipped by 5 bases and J by 5 bases; unmatched bases: 15. CDR3 sequence (DNA): TGTGCCAGCAGCCTTATGCCTAGCGGCCCTGGGGACGAGCAGTACTTC. It encodes CASSLMPSGPGDEQYF.

The chain couples TRBV5-6 to TRBJ2-5; D remains unclear. The germline V gene has CDR1 SGHDT and CDR2 YYEEEE. The CDR3 covers 13 residues. V was pared by 0 bases and J by 5 bases, with 8 bases between. The CDR3 sequence is CASSLGGRETQYF. The CDR3 nucleotides are TGTGCCAGCAGCTTGGGGGGTCGGGAGACCCAGTACTTC.

This clone has just one count. For the CDR3, the DNA is TGCGCCAGCAGCCTAGAATTCAACACTGAAGCTTTCTTT. Protein: CASSLEFNTEAFF. The chain joins TRBV5-1 to TRBJ1-1; D remains unclear. This CDR3 has 13 residues. The germline gives CDR1 SGHRS, CDR2 YFSETQ. V lost 4 bases and J 2 bases, leaving 9 bases between the germline ends.

The V call is TRBV4-1, the J call TRBJ2-1, with 7 bases matching TRBD2. The CDR3 length is 17 residues. The germline V gene has CDR1 MGHRA and CDR2 YSYEKL. V lost 2 bases, J lost 4 bases, and 11 bases stayed unmatched. CDR3 coding DNA: TGCGCCAGCAGCCAAACCCGAGAGCGGGGAAATTACAATGAGCAGTTCTTC. Its translation is CASSQTRERGNYNEQFF.

This clone is categorized as medium-sized. This rearrangement joins TRBV7-9 to TRBJ1-1, with no clear D. Germline V gene lookup returns CDR1 SEHNR and CDR2 FQNEAQ (reference sequence). This CDR3 contains 13 residues. Written as DNA, the CDR3 is TGTGCGACAAAGCTGGGAAAGAACACTGAAGCTTTCTTT. It specifies CATKLGKNTEAFF.

This chain joins TRBV4-3 and TRBJ2-2, with D unresolved. Trimming removed 0 bases from V and 0 bases from J, with 11 bases in between. Germline V gene sequence: CDR1 LGHNA, CDR2 YSLEER. This CDR3 comprises 17 residues. CDR3 bases: TGCGCCAGCAGCCAAGAAAGGGCGGCAGCGAACACCGGGGAGCTGTTTTTT. It is translated as CASSQERAAANTGELFF.

The chain joins TRBV18 to TRBJ2-7; no clear D gene. Germline V gene sequence: CDR1 KGHSH, CDR2 LQKENI. CDR3 length: 14 residues. The ends were cut back, 6 bases at V and 2 bases at J, with 14 bases in the middle. Here the CDR3 DNA reads TGTGCCAGCTCCGCCCGAAACGGACCCTACGAGCAGTACTTC. This codes for CASSARNGPYEQYF.

This clone was observed a handful of times. V is TRBV29-1 and J is TRBJ1-1; D is unclear. V gave up 4 bases and J gave up 7 bases, with 13 bases separating them. Germline values: CDR1 SQVTM, CDR2 ANQGSEA. This CDR3 has 12 amino acids. Here the CDR3 DNA reads TGCAGCGTTGTGGCAGGCGACGGTGAAGCTTTCTTT. This sequence encodes CSVVAGDGEAFF.

CDR3 residues: CASSHYNRVKEGGYTF. CDR3 bases: TGTGCCAGCAGCCATTACAACAGGGTTAAAGAGGGTGGCTACACCTTC. The genes are TRBV7-9 and TRBJ1-2, with D perhaps matching TRBD1 (6 bases). Germline values: CDR1 SEHNR, CDR2 FQNEAQ (reference sequence). Between the trimmed V and J ends, which lost 5 bases and 7 bases, there was a span of 23 bases. CDR3 length equals 16 residues.

CDR3 in amino acids: CAWSGNLMNTEAFF. The CDR3 DNA reads TGTGCCTGGAGTGGGAACTTAATGAACACTGAAGCTTTCTTT. V is TRBV30 and J is TRBJ1-1; D unresolved. This CDR3 is built from 14 residues. CDR1 and CDR2 from the germline V gene are GTSNPN and SVGIG (reference sequence). The V and J ends lost 1 base and 0 bases respectively, with 9 bases between them.

This chain uses TRBV5-1 with TRBJ2-1; the D gene is possibly TRBD2 (7 bases). V lost 5 bases, J lost 4 bases, and 16 bases lay in between. This CDR3 region has 15 residues. Per the germline V gene, CDR1 is SGHRS and CDR2 is YFSETQ. The CDR3 DNA is TGCGCCAGCAGGCCCGCGGGGGCGAGATACAATGAGCAGTTCTTC. As protein: CASRPAGARYNEQFF. The variable domain in full, completed from reference TRBV5-1 and TRBJ2-1, reads KAGVTQTPRYLIKTRGQQVTLSCSPISGHRSVSWYQQTPGQGLQFLFEYFSETQRNKGNFPGRFSGRQFSNSRSEMNVSTLELGDSALYLCASRPAGARYNEQFFGPGTRLTVL.

V and J are TRBV29-1 and TRBJ1-5, with TRBD1 identical over 8 bases. V was clipped by 6 bases and J by 2 bases; unmatched bases: 3. This CDR3 has 13 residues. The germline CDR1 and CDR2 sequences are SQVTM and ANQGSEA. The CDR3 sequence is CSVKGQGNQPQHF. Here the CDR3 DNA reads TGCAGCGTCAAGGGACAGGGCAATCAGCCCCAGCATTTT.

The V and J genes are TRBV19 and TRBJ2-1; 11 positions agree with TRBD2. Germline CDR1 is LNHDA and CDR2 is SQIVND (reference sequence). With 3 bases clipped from V and 2 bases from J, the junction kept 9 bases outside the gene matches. This CDR3 is 18 amino acids long. The DNA of the CDR3 is TGTGCCAGTAGTATTACTAGCGGGAGCTCCGGGACCTACAATGAGCAGTTCTTC. This gives the protein CASSITSGSSGTYNEQFF.

The rearrangement links TRBV4-3 to TRBJ2-1, with 7 bases lining up with TRBD2. Per germline, CDR1 LGHNA and CDR2 YSLEER. The J segment lost 13 bases and the V segment lost 0 bases, leaving 6 bases of the junction unmatched. The CDR3 runs 13 residues. CDR3 residues: CASSQEVLAEQFF. DNA of the CDR3: TGCGCCAGCAGCCAAGAGGTGCTAGCGGAACAGTTCTTC.

The genes are TRBV28 and TRBJ1-4; the D gene is possibly TRBD1 (6 bases). The germline CDR1 and CDR2 sequences are MDHEN and SYDVKM. This CDR3 contains 10 residues. Between the trimmed V and J ends, which lost 8 bases and 15 bases, there was a span of 13 bases. CDR3 protein: CASGNRELFF. The CDR3 DNA sequence: TGTGCCAGCGGAAACAGGGAGTTGTTTTTT.

The DNA for the CDR3 is TGTGCCAGCAGTCCGTTAAGCAGGGGCAACGAGCAGTACTTC. This sequence encodes CASSPLSRGNEQYF. The chain combines TRBV28 with TRBJ2-7, with D possibly being TRBD1 (6 bases). Germline loops: CDR1 MDHEN, CDR2 SYDVKM. The CDR3 sequence is 14 residues long. Trimming shortened V by 5 bases and J by 5 bases, and 16 bases separated the two germline ends.

The chain combines TRBV30 with TRBJ2-2; tentatively, D is TRBD1 or TRBD2 (5 bases each). The V end lost 1 base, the J end lost 7 bases, and 10 bases lay between the germline ends. Looked up from germline, CDR1 is GTSNPN and CDR2 is SVGIG (reference sequence). The CDR3 runs to 13 residues. This chain's CDR3 is CAWSEGTHGELFF. The DNA of the CDR3 is TGTGCCTGGAGTGAGGGGACCCACGGGGAGCTGTTTTTT.

This clone was counted between two and nine times. The J gene is TRBJ2-3, the V gene TRBV7-2; D gene unclear. The CDR3 has 14 residues. The germline V and J ends were trimmed by 5 bases and 5 bases, with 14 bases remaining between them. Per the germline V gene, CDR1 is SGHTA and CDR2 is FQGNSA. The CDR3 loop is CASSEYGVKDTQYF. DNA of the CDR3: TGTGCCAGCAGCGAATATGGCGTCAAAGATACGCAGTATTTT.

V gene TRBV29-1 combines with J gene TRBJ1-1, with D possibly TRBD1 on 5 matching bases. This CDR3 has 15 amino acids. The germline gives CDR1 SQVTM, CDR2 ANQGSEA. The V end lost 8 bases, the J end lost 0 bases, and 19 bases lay between the germline ends. The DNA of the CDR3 is TGCAGCTCCAAAGCGGGGTGGGGGATGAACACTGAAGCTTTCTTT. Protein sequence: CSSKAGWGMNTEAFF.

The chain joins TRBV2 to TRBJ2-7; D is unresolved. The CDR3 runs to 13 residues. Per germline, CDR1 SNHLY and CDR2 FYNNEI. V dropped 1 base and J dropped 7 bases, with 11 bases sitting between them. The CDR3 is CASSEETQGEQYF. CDR3 sequence (DNA): TGTGCCAGCAGTGAAGAGACCCAAGGGGAGCAGTACTTC.

This rearrangement joins TRBV7-2 to TRBJ1-2; D possibly corresponds to TRBD1 (6 bases). V lost 0 bases to trimming and J lost 4 bases, with 15 bases between them. Germline V gene data show CDR1 as SGHTA and CDR2 as FQGNSA. The CDR3 is 16 amino acids. The CDR3 DNA reads TGTGCCAGCAGCTTAGCTGGCGGACAGACCTCCTATGGCTACACCTTC. Residues: CASSLAGGQTSYGYTF.

The V and J genes are TRBV10-3 and TRBJ1-2; D call uncertain. V was trimmed by 0 bases and J by 2 bases, leaving 10 bases between them. CDR3 length: 15 residues. Germline V CDR1 and CDR2: ENHRY, SYGVKD. The DNA of the CDR3 is TGTGCCATCAGTGAGTCGGGGAGCAAGAACTATGGCTACACCTTC. Translated, it gives CAISESGSKNYGYTF.

CDR3 loop: CASSSSSLAANEKLFF. DNA for the CDR3: TGTGCCAGCAGTTCCTCAAGCCTCGCGGCTAATGAAAAACTGTTTTTT. The chain recombines TRBV28 with TRBJ1-4; D is undetermined. V was clipped by 4 bases and J by 3 bases, with 15 bases between them. Germline V gene sequence: CDR1 MDHEN, CDR2 SYDVKM. The CDR3 sequence is 16 residues long.

Of note for this clone: The identical CDR3 is also encoded by other nucleotide sequences in the sample. The chain recombines TRBV7-9 with TRBJ1-2, with 8 nucleotides matching TRBD1. The CDR3 runs to 13 residues. The V gene end was trimmed by 3 bases and the J gene end by 3 bases; junction bases not matched to a gene: 0. Germline loops: CDR1 SEHNR, CDR2 FQNEAQ (reference sequence). This chain's CDR3 is CASSLTGDYGYTF. Written as DNA, the CDR3 is TGTGCCAGCAGCTTGACAGGGGACTATGGCTACACCTTC.